These T cell receptor beta chains were read from a single sample in a study of blood T cell repertoires in COVID-19. Sequenced by immunoSEQ multiplex PCR; TCRdb stores in-frame clones only, minus some. The sample lists hundreds of thousands of clones, about 86% occurring once. The sample comprised peripheral blood. The receptor set was obtained from a woman aged 60-75 years with COVID-19, enrolled during active disease. Each CDR3 is given with its conserved first and last residue. A D gene is named only where the DNA matches it firmly.

>NA|TRBJ2-2|TRBV11-3
TGTGCCAGCACTAAGGGGACGAACACCGGGGAGCTGTTTTTT
CASTKGTNTGELFF
>NA|TRBJ1-6|TRBV6-2/TRBV6-3
TGTGCCAGCAGCTATCGGCCGTCTTTGAGGCCCAATTCACCCCTCCACTTT
CASSYRPSLRPNSPLHF
>TRBD1|TRBJ1-4|TRBV18
TGTGCCAGCTCACCTGAAACAGGGGCGTTTGGAAAACTGTTTTTT
CASSPETGAFGKLFF
>TRBD2|TRBJ2-7|TRBV6-4
TGTGCCAGTTCACCGACTAGCGGATTTGGCGAGCAGTACTTC
CASSPTSGFGEQYF
>NA|TRBJ2-6|TRBV25-1
TGTGCCAGCAGTCAAGGCGGCTCTGGGGCCAACGTCCTGACTTTC
CASSQGGSGANVLTF
>TRBD1|TRBJ2-7|TRBV18
TGTGCCAGCTCACTGACAGGGGCCTACGAGCAGTACTTC
CASSLTGAYEQYF
>TRBD1|TRBJ1-5|TRBV28
TGTGCCAGCAGTTTATGGGGACAGGGTCACTATCAGCCCCAGCATTTT
CASSLWGQGHYQPQHF
>NA|TRBJ1-2|TRBV5-1
TGCGCCAGCAGCTTGGGCACGACGGGGTATGGCTACACCTTC
CASSLGTTGYGYTF
>TRBD1|TRBJ2-1|TRBV19
TGTGCCAGTAGTATAGATCTGGACAGGGACAATGAGCAGTTCTTC
CASSIDLDRDNEQFF
>TRBD1|TRBJ1-3|TRBV12-3/TRBV12-4
TGTGCCAGCAGCTCGACAGGGGTGTACACCATATATTTT
CASSSTGVYTIYF